This T cell receptor beta chain was sequenced during a study of blood T cell repertoires in COVID-19. Looking at the study overall: Acute and convalescent COVID-19 samples came from the United States, Italy and Spain. T cells, B-cell-depleted T cells, or PBMCs provided the cDNA or gDNA that served as material.

This clone appeared once. The CDR3 contains 13 residues. Per the germline V gene, CDR1 is LGHDT and CDR2 is YNNKEL (reference sequence). V lost 1 base and J 4 bases, leaving 7 bases between the germline ends. Per the authors' pipeline: Amplification of reference gene primers provided the estimated nucleated cell counts. Measured with immunoSEQ multiplex PCR; TCRdb has only the in-frame clones, and not every one. For V, J and clone size, that table is used; D and trimming come from the DNA. The sample has around 170,000 clones, 70% to 90% seen once. Seattle's cohort entered during active infection and was followed longitudinally.

This receptor was taken from a man in his sixties with COVID-19, enrolled during active disease. The sequenced material came from peripheral blood. The chain is built from TRBV3-1 (or the pseudogene TRBV3-2) and TRBJ1-2, with unresolved D. The CDR3 loop reads CASSQGLIYGYTF. The CDR3 nucleotides read TGTGCCAGCAGCCAAGGTTTAATCTATGGCTACACCTTC.